This T cell receptor (beta chain) came from a study of blood T cell repertoires in COVID-19. The wider study: The study drew acute and convalescent COVID-19 samples from the United States, Italy and Spain. T cells, B-cell-depleted T cells, or PBMCs provided the cDNA or gDNA that served as material.

How the authors handled the data: From reference gene primer amplification, estimates of nucleated cell counts were derived. TCRdb's table, derived via immunoSEQ multiplex PCR, lists solely in-frame clones and lacks some. V and J calls and clone size follow that table, whereas D and trimming were derived from the DNA. In the table there are about 140,000 clones, roughly 85% of which are singletons. The length of the CDR3 is 14 residues. V was pared by 3 bases and J by 3 bases, with 11 bases between. Per germline, CDR1 MNHNS and CDR2 SASEGT. The gene calls are TRBV6-1 and TRBJ1-1; tentatively, D is TRBD1 (5 bases). The sequencing sample was made of peripheral blood. This TCR was recovered from a man aged 45-65 years with acute or convalescent COVID-19. The CDR3: CASSEEGRYTEAFF. In DNA form, the CDR3 reads TGTGCCAGCAGTGAGGAGGGGCGGTACACTGAAGCTTTCTTT.